This T cell receptor (beta chain) was found in a study of T cell responses to AZD1222 COVID-19 vaccine. Study-wide results and limits: Repertoire sampling occurred only after the peak T cell response. Across spike, vaccine-associated CD4 TCRs were found, dominant at 160-218 and 743-854.

The repertoire was sequenced with immunoSEQ multiplex PCR; TCRdb's copy has only in-frame clones and lacks some. The sample has over 100,000 clones, around 87% seen once. Looked up from germline, CDR1 is SGHRS and CDR2 is YFSETQ. V shed 4 bases and J 7 bases; nucleotides not matched to a gene: 9. The CDR3 is 14 amino acids. Comments on this clone: Its antigen is as yet unknown.

This clonotype was obtained from an adult in good health. The rearrangement links TRBV5-1 to TRBJ1-2, with TRBD1 identical over 8 bases. The source was peripheral blood, collected on day 0 of AZD1222 vaccination. The CDR3 protein is CASSPDREGGGYTF. The CDR3 DNA reads as TGCGCCAGCAGCCCGGACAGGGAAGGGGGTGGCTACACCTTC.